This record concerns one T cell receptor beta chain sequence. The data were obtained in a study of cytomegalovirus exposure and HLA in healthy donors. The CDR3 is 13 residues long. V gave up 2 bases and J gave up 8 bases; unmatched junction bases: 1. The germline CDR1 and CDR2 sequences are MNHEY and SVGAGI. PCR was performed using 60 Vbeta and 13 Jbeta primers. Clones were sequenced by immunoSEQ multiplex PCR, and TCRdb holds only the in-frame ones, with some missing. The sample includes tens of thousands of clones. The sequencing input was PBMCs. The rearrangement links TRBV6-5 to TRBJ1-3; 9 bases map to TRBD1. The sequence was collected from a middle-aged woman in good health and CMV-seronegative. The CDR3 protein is CASSYRQGDTIYF. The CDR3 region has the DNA TGTGCCAGCAGTTACCGACAGGGGGACACCATATATTTT.